The 5 T cell receptor beta chains in this list originate from one sample, sequenced in a study of T-cell reconstitution after alpha-beta-depleted transplantation in children. Unique molecular identifiers were incorporated into the prepared TCRbeta library. TCRdb fed the PCR reads into MiXCR, producing one record per CDR3 protein. The table lists 550,000 to 600,000 distinct CDR3 sequences, 23% of them singletons. The sequences come from PBMCs, mostly from graft donor cells, collected 360 days after TCRalphabeta/CD19-depleted stem cell transplant. These receptors were obtained from a boy less than two years old who had a stem cell transplant for acute myeloid leukemia, so the T cells may come from the graft donor.

The V call is TRBV28, the J call TRBJ2-7, with unresolved D. The CDR3 is made up of 13 amino acids. The V gene lost 4 bases and the J gene lost 5 bases, with 12 bases spanning the gap. The germline V gene has CDR1 MDHEN and CDR2 SYDVKM. This chain's CDR3 is CASSSSVVHEQYV. The CDR3 DNA is TGTGCCAGCAGTTCGTCCGTGGTCCACGAGCAGTACGTC.

This clonotype appeared a few times. The chain joins TRBV29-1 to TRBJ2-3; 10 nucleotides align to TRBD2. Germline CDR1 and CDR2: SQVTM and ANQGSEA. This CDR3 region has 14 residues. V dropped 4 bases and J dropped 4; count of bases not matched to a gene: 5. CDR3: CSVVGAGGPDTQYF. The CDR3 nucleotides read TGCAGCGTTGTCGGAGCGGGGGGGCCAGATACGCAGTATTTT.

The J gene is TRBJ2-7, the V gene TRBV5-1; possible D gene TRBD1, 5 bases. Germline V lookup: CDR1 SGHRS, CDR2 YFSETQ. CDR3 size: 14 residues. Trimming left V 6 bases short and J 1 base short, with 14 bases between. CDR3 loop: CASKTALGSYEQYF. CDR3 nucleotides: TGCGCCAGCAAGACAGCCCTGGGGTCCTACGAGCAGTACTTC.

This sequence joins TRBV6-1 and TRBJ1-1; the D gene is possibly TRBD1 (6 bases). The CDR3 consists of 14 residues. Per germline, CDR1 MNHNS and CDR2 SASEGT. V was trimmed by 5 bases and J by 9 bases, leaving 19 bases between them. The CDR3 loop reads CASSLSEGGMKAFF. The CDR3 DNA sequence: TGTGCCAGCAGTCTGAGCGAGGGGGGGATGAAAGCTTTCTTT.

This clonotype has at least ten counts. This chain connects TRBV20-1 to TRBJ1-5; 7 bases are shared with TRBD1. The CDR3 runs 14 residues. Germline V gene sequence: CDR1 DFQATT, CDR2 SNEGSKA (reference sequence). V shed 3 bases and J 7 bases; nucleotides not matched to a gene: 9. CDR3 region: CSASTGEPGQPQHF. Here the CDR3 DNA reads TGCAGTGCTAGTACAGGGGAGCCAGGGCAGCCCCAGCATTTT.